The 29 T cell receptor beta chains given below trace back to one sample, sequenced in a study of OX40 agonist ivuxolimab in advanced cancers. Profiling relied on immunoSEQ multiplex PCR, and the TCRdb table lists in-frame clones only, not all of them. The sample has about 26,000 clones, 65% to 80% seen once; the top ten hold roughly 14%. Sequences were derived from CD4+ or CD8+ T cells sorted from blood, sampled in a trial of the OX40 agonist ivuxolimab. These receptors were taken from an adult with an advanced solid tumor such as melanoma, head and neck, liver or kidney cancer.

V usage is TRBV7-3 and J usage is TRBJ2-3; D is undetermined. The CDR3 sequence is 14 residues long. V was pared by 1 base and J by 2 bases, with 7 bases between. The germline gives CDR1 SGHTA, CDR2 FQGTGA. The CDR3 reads CASSLRATTDTQYF. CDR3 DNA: TGTGCCAGCAGCTTAAGAGCGACCACAGATACGCAGTATTTT.

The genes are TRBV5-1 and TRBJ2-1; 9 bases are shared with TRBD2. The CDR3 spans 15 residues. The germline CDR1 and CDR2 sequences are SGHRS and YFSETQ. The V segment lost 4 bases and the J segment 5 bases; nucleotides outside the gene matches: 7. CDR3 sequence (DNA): TGCGCCAGCAGCCTGACTAGCGGAAACCACAATGAGCAGTTCTTC. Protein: CASSLTSGNHNEQFF.

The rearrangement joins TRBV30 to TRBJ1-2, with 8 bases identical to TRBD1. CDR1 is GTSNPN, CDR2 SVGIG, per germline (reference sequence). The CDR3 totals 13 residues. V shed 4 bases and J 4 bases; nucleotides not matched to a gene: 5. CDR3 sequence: CAWNPGGVYGYTF. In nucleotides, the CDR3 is TGTGCCTGGAACCCAGGGGGCGTCTATGGCTACACCTTC.

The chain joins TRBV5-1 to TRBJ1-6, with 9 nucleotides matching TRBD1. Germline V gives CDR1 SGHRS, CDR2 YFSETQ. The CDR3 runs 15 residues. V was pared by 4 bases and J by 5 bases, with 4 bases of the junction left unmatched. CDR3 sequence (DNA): TGCGCCAGCAGCCCCGGGACAGGGCATAATTCACCCCTCCACTTT. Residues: CASSPGTGHNSPLHF.

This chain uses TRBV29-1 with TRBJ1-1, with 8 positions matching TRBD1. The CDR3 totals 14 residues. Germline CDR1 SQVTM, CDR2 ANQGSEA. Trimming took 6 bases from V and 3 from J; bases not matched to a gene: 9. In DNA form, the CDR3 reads TGCAGCGTGGAGTGGGGCAGGGGGCACACTGAAGCTTTCTTT. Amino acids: CSVEWGRGHTEAFF.

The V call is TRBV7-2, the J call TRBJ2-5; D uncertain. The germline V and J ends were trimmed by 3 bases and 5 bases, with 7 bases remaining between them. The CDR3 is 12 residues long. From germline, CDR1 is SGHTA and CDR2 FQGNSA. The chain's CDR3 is CASSFGRETQYF. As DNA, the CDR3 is TGTGCCAGCAGCTTCGGCCGTGAGACCCAGTACTTC.

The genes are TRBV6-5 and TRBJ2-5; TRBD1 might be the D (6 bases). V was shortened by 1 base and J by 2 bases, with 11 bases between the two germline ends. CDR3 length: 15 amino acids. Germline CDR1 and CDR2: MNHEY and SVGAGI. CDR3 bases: TGTGCCAGCAGTTACTTCGGGACATCTCAAGAGACCCAGTACTTC. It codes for CASSYFGTSQETQYF.

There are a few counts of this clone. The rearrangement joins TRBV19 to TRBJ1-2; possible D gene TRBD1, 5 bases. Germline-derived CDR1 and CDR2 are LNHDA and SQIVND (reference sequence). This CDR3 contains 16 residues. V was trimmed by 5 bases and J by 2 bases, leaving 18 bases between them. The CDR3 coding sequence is TGTGCCAGTAGTCCAATGGGTCAGGGCCCCAACTATGGCTACACCTTC. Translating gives CASSPMGQGPNYGYTF.

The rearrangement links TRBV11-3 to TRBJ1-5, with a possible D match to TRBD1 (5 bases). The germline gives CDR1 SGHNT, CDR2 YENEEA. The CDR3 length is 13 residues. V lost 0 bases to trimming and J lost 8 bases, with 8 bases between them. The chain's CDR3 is CASSLEGRKPQHF. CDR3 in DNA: TGTGCCAGCAGCTTAGAGGGGCGAAAGCCCCAGCATTTT.

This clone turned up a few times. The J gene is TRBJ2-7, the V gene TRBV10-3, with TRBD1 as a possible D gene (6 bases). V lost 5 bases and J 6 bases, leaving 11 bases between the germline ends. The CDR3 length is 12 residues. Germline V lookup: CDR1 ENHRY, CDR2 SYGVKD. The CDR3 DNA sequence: TGTGCCATCAGTCGTGAGGGGGTCGAGCAGTACTTC. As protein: CAISREGVEQYF.

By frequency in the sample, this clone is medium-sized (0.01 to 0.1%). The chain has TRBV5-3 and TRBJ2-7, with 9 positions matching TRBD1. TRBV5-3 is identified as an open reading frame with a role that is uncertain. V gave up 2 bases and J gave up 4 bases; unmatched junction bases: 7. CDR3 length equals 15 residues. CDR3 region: CARSFLRDRVYEQYF. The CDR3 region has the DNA TGTGCCAGAAGCTTTCTCCGGGACAGGGTGTACGAGCAGTACTTC.

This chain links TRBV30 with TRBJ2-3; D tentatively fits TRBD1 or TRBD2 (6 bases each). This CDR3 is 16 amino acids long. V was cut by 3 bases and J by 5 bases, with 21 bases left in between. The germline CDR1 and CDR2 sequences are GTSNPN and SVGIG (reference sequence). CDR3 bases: TGTGCCTGGAGGGGGGACACCCCAATCGGGGGAGATACGCAGTATTTT. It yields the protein CAWRGDTPIGGDTQYF.

The CDR3 here is CASSPRGGDTQYF. CDR3 in DNA: TGCGCCAGCAGCCCTAGAGGGGGAGATACGCAGTATTTT. This chain uses TRBV5-1 with TRBJ2-3, with a possible D match to TRBD1 (6 bases). The CDR3 totals 13 residues. The germline V gene encodes CDR1 SGHRS and CDR2 YFSETQ. The V gene lost 4 bases and the J gene lost 5 bases, with 11 bases spanning the gap.

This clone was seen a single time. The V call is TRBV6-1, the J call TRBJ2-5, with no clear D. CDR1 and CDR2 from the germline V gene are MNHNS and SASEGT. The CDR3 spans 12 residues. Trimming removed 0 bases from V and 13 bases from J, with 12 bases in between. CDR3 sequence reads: CASSEALNSWYF. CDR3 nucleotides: TGTGCCAGCAGTGAAGCCTTGAATAGCTGGTACTTC.

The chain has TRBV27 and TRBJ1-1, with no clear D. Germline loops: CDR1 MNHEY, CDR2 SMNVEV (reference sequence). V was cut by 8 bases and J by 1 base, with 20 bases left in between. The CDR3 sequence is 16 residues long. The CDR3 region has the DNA TGTGCCAGCGACGAGCCGGGTAGCCCACAGAACACTGAAGCTTTCTTT. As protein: CASDEPGSPQNTEAFF.

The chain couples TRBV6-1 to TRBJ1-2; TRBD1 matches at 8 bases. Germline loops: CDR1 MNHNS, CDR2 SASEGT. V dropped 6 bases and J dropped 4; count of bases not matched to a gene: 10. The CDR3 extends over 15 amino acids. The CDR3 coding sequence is TGTGCCAGCAGCACAGGGGGAGGGGGCTTCTATGGCTACACCTTC. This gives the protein CASSTGGGGFYGYTF.

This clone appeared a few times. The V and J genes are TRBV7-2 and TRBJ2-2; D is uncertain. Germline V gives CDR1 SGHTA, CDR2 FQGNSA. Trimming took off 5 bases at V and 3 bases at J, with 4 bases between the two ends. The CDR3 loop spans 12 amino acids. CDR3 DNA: TGTGCCAGCAGCACGGACACCGGGGAGCTGTTTTTT. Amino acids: CASSTDTGELFF.

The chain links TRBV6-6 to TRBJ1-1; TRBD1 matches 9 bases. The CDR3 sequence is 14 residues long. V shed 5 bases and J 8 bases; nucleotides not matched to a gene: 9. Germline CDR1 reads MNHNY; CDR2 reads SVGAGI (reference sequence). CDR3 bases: TGTGCCAGCAGTATCGCCGGGACAGGGAAGGAAGCTTTCTTT. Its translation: CASSIAGTGKEAFF.

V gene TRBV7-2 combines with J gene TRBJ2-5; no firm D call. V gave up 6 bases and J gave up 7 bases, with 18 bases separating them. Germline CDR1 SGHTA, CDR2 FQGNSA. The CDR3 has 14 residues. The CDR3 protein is CASSFGTAGATQYF. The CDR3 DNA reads TGTGCCAGCAGTTTTGGAACAGCCGGAGCGACCCAGTACTTC.

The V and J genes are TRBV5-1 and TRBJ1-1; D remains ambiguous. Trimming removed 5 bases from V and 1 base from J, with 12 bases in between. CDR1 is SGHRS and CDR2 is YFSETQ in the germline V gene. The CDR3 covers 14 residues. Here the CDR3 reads CASRPELANTEAFF. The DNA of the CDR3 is TGCGCCAGCAGACCTGAATTAGCGAACACTGAAGCTTTCTTT. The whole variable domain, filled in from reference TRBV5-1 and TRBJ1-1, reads KAGVTQTPRYLIKTRGQQVTLSCSPISGHRSVSWYQQTPGQGLQFLFEYFSETQRNKGNFPGRFSGRQFSNSRSEMNVSTLELGDSALYLCASRPELANTEAFFGQGTRLTVV.

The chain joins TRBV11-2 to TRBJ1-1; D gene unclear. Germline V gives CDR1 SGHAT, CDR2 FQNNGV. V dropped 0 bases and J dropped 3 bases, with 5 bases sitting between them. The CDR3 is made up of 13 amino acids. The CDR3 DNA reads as TGTGCCAGCAGCTTAGAGGTGGACACTGAAGCTTTCTTT. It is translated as CASSLEVDTEAFF.

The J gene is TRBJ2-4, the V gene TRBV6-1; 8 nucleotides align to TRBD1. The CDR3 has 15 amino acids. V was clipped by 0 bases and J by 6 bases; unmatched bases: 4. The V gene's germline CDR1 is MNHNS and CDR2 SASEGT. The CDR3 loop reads CASSEALDRGNIQYF. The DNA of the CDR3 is TGTGCCAGCAGTGAAGCACTAGACAGGGGAAACATTCAGTACTTC.

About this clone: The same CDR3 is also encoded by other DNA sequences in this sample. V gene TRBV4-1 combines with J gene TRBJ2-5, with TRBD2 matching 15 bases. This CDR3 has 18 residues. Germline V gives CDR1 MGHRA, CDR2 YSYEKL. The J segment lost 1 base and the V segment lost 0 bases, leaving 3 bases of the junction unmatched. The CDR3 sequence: CASSQDLGLAGGQETQYF. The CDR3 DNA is TGCGCCAGCAGCCAAGATCTGGGACTAGCGGGGGGCCAAGAGACCCAGTACTTC.

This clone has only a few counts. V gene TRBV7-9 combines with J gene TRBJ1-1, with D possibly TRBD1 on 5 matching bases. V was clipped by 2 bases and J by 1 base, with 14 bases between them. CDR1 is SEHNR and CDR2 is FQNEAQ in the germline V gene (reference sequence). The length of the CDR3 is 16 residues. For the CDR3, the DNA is TGTGCCAGCAGCTTACCGGGGCGCCGGGAGAACACTGAAGCTTTCTTT. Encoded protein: CASSLPGRRENTEAFF.

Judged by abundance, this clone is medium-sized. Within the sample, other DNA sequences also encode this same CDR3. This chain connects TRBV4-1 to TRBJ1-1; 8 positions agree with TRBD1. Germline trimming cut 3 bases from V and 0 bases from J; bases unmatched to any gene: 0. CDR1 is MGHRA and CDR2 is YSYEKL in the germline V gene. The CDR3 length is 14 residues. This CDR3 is CASSQTGVNTEAFF. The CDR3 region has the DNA TGCGCCAGCAGCCAGACAGGGGTGAACACTGAAGCTTTCTTT.

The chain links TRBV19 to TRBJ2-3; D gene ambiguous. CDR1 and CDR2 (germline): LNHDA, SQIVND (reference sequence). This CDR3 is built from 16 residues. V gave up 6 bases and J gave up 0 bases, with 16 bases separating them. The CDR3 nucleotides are TGTGCCAGTAGCACCTCGCACCTGGGTAGCACAGATACGCAGTATTTT. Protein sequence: CASSTSHLGSTDTQYF.

The CDR3 reads CASSLGRNSEAFF. The CDR3 bases are TGTGCCAGCAGCTTGGGGCGGAACAGCGAAGCTTTCTTT. The rearrangement uses TRBV5-5 and TRBJ1-1, with D unclear. The CDR3 sequence is 13 residues long. The V end was cut by 0 bases, the J end by 8 bases, with 11 bases between. From germline, CDR1 is SGHKS and CDR2 YYEKEE (reference sequence).

Here the CDR3 DNA reads TGTGCCAGCAGCCTAGGCGGGGCTGCTGGAAACACCATATATTTT. It codes for CASSLGGAAGNTIYF. The V and J genes are TRBV7-9 and TRBJ1-3; a possible D gene is TRBD1 (5 bases). This CDR3 comprises 15 residues. The germline V and J ends were trimmed by 5 bases and 2 bases, with 13 bases remaining between them. Germline CDR1 SEHNR, CDR2 FQNEAQ (reference sequence).

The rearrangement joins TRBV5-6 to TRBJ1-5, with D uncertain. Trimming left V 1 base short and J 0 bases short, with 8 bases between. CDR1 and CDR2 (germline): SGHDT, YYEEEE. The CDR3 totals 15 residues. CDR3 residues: CASSLRGRSNQPQHF. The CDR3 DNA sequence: TGTGCCAGCAGCTTGAGAGGACGTAGCAATCAGCCCCAGCATTTT.